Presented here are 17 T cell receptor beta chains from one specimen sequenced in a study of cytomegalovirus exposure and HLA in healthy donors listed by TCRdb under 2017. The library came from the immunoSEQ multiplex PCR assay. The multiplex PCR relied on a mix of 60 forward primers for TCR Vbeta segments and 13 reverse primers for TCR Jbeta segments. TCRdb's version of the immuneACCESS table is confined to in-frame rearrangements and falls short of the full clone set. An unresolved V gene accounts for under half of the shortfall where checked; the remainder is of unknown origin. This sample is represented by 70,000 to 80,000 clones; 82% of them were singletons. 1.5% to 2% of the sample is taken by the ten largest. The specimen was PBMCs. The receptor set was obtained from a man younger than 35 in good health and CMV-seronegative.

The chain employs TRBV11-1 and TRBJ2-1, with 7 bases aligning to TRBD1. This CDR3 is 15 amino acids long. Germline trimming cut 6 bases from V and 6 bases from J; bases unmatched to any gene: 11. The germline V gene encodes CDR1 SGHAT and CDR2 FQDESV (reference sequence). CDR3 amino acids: CASRFDRVEVNEQFF. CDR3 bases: TGTGCCAGCAGATTTGACAGGGTTGAAGTCAATGAGCAGTTCTTC.

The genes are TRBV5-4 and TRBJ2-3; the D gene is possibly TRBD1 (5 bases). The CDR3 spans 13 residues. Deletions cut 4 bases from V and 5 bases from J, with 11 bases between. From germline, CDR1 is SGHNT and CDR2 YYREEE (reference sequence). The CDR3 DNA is TGTGCCAGCAGCCCCAAAGGGGAAGATACGCAGTATTTT. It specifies CASSPKGEDTQYF.

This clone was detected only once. The CDR3 nucleotides read TGTGCCAGCAGTCCGGGGAGCTCCTACGAGCAGTACTTC. Protein product: CASSPGSSYEQYF. The genes are TRBV27 and TRBJ2-7, with D possibly TRBD2 on 5 matching bases. V was clipped by 5 bases and J by 0 bases, with 8 bases between them. The germline CDR1 and CDR2 sequences are MNHEY and SMNVEV (reference sequence). The CDR3 is 13 residues long.

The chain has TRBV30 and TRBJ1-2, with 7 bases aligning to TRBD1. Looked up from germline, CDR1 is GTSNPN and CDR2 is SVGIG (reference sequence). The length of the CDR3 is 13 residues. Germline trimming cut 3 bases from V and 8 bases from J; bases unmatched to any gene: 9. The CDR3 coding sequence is TGTGCCTGGAGAAAAAGACAGGGTGTGGGCTACACCTTC. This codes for CAWRKRQGVGYTF.

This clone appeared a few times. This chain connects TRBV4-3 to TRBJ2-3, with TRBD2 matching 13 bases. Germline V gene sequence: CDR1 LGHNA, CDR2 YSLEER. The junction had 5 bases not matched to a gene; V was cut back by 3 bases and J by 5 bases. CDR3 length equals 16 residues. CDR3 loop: CASSHTTSGGRDTQYF. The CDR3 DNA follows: TGCGCCAGCAGCCACACGACTAGCGGGGGGAGAGATACGCAGTATTTT.

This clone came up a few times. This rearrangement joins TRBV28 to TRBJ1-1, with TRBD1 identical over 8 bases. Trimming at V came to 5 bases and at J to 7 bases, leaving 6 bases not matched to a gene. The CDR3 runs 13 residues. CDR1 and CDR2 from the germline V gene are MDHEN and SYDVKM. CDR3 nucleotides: TGTGCCAGCAGTCCGACAGGGGCCCTTGAAGCTTTCTTT. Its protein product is CASSPTGALEAFF. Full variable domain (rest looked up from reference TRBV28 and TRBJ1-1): DVKVTQSSRYLVKRTGEKVFLECVQDMDHENMFWYRQDPGLGLRLIYFSYDVKMKEKGDIPEGYSVSREKKERFSLILESASTNQTSMYLCASSPTGALEAFFGQGTRLTVV.

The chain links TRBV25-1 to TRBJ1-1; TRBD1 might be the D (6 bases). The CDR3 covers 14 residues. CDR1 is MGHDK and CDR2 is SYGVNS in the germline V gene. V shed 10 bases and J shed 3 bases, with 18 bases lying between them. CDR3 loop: CATRGGGADTEAFF. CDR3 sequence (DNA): TGTGCCACCCGTGGCGGGGGCGCGGACACTGAAGCTTTCTTT.

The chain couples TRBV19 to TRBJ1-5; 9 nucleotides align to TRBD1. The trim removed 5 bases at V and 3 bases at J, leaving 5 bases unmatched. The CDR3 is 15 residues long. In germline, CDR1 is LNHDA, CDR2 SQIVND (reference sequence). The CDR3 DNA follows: TGTGCCAGTAGTCCTCGGGACAGGGTCAATCAGCCCCAGCATTTT. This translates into CASSPRDRVNQPQHF.

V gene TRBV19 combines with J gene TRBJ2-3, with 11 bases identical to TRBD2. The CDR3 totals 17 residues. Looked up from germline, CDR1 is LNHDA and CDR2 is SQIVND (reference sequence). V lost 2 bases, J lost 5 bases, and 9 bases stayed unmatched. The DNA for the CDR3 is TGTGCCAGTAGTATATCCGATAGCGGGAGGGCAAGAGATACGCAGTATTTT. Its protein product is CASSISDSGRARDTQYF.

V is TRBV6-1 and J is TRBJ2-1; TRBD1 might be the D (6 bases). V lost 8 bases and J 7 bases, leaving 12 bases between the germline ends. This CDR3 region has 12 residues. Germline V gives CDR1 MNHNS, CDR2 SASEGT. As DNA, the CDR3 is TGTGCCAGCGGGGGCTTGAGTAATGAGCAGTTCTTC. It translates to CASGGLSNEQFF.

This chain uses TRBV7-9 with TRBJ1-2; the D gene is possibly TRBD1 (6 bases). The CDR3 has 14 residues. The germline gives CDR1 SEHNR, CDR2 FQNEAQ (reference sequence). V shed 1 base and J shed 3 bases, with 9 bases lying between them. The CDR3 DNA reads TGTGCCAGCAGCTTAGGCGGACAGTACTATGGCTACACCTTC. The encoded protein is CASSLGGQYYGYTF.

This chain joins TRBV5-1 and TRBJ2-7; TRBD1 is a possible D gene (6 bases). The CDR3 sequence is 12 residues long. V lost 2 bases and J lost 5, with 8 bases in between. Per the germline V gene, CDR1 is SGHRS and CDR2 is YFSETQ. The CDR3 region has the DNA TGCGCCAGCAGCTTACAGGGCGACGAGCAGTACTTC. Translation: CASSLQGDEQYF.

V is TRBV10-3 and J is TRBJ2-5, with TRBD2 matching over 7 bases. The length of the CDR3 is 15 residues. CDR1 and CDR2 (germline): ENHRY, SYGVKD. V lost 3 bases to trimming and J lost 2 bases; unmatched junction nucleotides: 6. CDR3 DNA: TGTGCCATCAGTGAATTAGCGGGTACACAAGAGACCCAGTACTTC. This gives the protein CAISELAGTQETQYF.

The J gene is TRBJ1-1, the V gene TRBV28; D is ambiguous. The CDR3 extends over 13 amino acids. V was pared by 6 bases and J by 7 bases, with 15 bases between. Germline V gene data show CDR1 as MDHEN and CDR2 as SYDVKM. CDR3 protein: CASRRGWGGEAFF. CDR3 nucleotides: TGTGCCAGCAGGAGAGGGTGGGGTGGTGAAGCTTTCTTT.

The CDR3 bases are TGTGCCAGCAGCCTTAACAGGGGGCCGAGCACCGGGGAGCTGTTTTTT. It encodes CASSLNRGPSTGELFF. This chain links TRBV7-2 with TRBJ2-2; 9 nucleotides match TRBD1. The CDR3 has 16 amino acids. The V and J ends lost 5 bases and 4 bases, in that order; junction bases with no gene match: 8. The germline V gene has CDR1 SGHTA and CDR2 FQGNSA.

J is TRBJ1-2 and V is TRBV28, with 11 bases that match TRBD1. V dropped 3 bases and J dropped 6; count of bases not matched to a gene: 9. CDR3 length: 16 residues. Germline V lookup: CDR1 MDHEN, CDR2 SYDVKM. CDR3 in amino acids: CASSFRLRTGGDGYTF. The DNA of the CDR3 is TGTGCCAGCAGTTTTCGTCTCCGGACAGGGGGCGATGGCTACACCTTC.

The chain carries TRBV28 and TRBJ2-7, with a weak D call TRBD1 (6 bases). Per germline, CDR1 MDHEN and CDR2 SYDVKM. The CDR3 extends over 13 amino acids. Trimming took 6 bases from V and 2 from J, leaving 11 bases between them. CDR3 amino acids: CASRLTGTYEQYF. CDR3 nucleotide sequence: TGTGCCAGCAGACTCACAGGGACCTACGAGCAGTACTTC.